These T cell receptor beta chains were read from a single sample in a study of shared clonotypes between healthy human individuals. The assay was immunoSEQ multiplex PCR, and TCRdb's table has in-frame clones only and misses some. The table has under 1,100,000 clones, about 80% seen once. Sequenced material: memory CD4+ T cells from PBMCs. Source of these receptors: a man aged 18 to 29 in good health. Some clones in this sample may be carry-over from other donors' samples. The CDR3 runs from the conserved cysteine through the conserved F or W. The order of the fields is V gene, clone size, D gene, J gene, CDR3 protein, CDR3 DNA. D genes are given only for firm matches. Clone size, where shown, is once, few, many, or a class for clones that have expanded.

v_call: TRBV19; clone_size: NA; d_call: NA; j_call: TRBJ2-7; cdr3_aa: CASSYRDHYEQYF; cdr3_nt: TGTGCCAGTAGTTACCGGGACCACTACGAGCAGTACTTC
v_call: TRBV9; clone_size: NA; d_call: NA; j_call: TRBJ2-3; cdr3_aa: CASSVGAGSTDTQYF; cdr3_nt: TGTGCCAGCAGCGTAGGGGCGGGTAGCACAGATACGCAGTATTTT
v_call: TRBV19; clone_size: NA; d_call: NA; j_call: TRBJ1-2; cdr3_aa: CASRDGTFGGYTF; cdr3_nt: TGTGCCAGTAGAGACGGGACCTTCGGTGGCTACACCTTC
v_call: TRBV23-1; clone_size: NA; d_call: TRBD1; j_call: TRBJ1-2; cdr3_aa: CASSPRVGTGGHGYTF; cdr3_nt: TGCGCCAGCAGTCCTCGAGTAGGGACAGGGGGCCATGGCTACACCTTC
v_call: TRBV27; clone_size: NA; d_call: TRBD2; j_call: TRBJ2-7; cdr3_aa: CASSPNPGLAGPSGVEQYF; cdr3_nt: TGTGCCAGCAGTCCAAATCCGGGACTAGCGGGGCCCTCGGGCGTCGAGCAGTACTTC
v_call: TRBV2; clone_size: NA; d_call: NA; j_call: TRBJ2-3; cdr3_aa: CASKLLTDTQYF; cdr3_nt: TGTGCCAGCAAACTCCTAACAGATACGCAGTATTTT
v_call: TRBV7-8; clone_size: NA; d_call: NA; j_call: TRBJ1-1; cdr3_aa: CASSLVLGSNPNTEAFF; cdr3_nt: TGTGCCAGCAGCTTAGTTTTAGGGAGCAACCCGAACACTGAAGCTTTCTTT
v_call: TRBV30; clone_size: NA; d_call: NA; j_call: TRBJ1-4; cdr3_aa: CAWNQGVANEKLFF; cdr3_nt: TGTGCCTGGAACCAGGGTGTGGCTAATGAAAAACTGTTTTTT
v_call: TRBV11-2; clone_size: once; d_call: NA; j_call: TRBJ2-3; cdr3_aa: CASSLEVGEVDTQYF; cdr3_nt: TGTGCCAGCAGCTTAGAAGTGGGAGAAGTGGATACGCAGTATTTT
v_call: TRBV6-1; clone_size: many; d_call: NA; j_call: TRBJ2-7; cdr3_aa: CASTGLYEQYF; cdr3_nt: TGTGCCAGCACGGGCCTCTACGAGCAGTACTTC
v_call: TRBV28; clone_size: NA; d_call: NA; j_call: TRBJ1-1; cdr3_aa: CASSFLDGTGNTEAFF; cdr3_nt: TGTGCCAGCAGTTTTCTCGACGGGACGGGGAACACTGAAGCTTTCTTT
v_call: TRBV29-1; clone_size: NA; d_call: NA; j_call: TRBJ2-4; cdr3_aa: CSVEDSRGLTAKNIQYF; cdr3_nt: TGCAGCGTTGAAGATAGCAGGGGTTTAACAGCCAAAAACATTCAGTACTTC
v_call: TRBV30; clone_size: NA; d_call: NA; j_call: TRBJ1-5; cdr3_aa: CAWSRAGNQPQHF; cdr3_nt: TGTGCCTGGAGCAGGGCTGGCAATCAGCCCCAGCATTTT
v_call: TRBV5-4; clone_size: NA; d_call: NA; j_call: TRBJ2-2; cdr3_aa: CASSHDGAGELFF; cdr3_nt: TGTGCCAGCAGCCACGATGGGGCCGGGGAGCTGTTTTTT
v_call: TRBV30; clone_size: NA; d_call: NA; j_call: TRBJ1-3; cdr3_aa: CAWRVPPGNTIYF; cdr3_nt: TGTGCCTGGAGGGTACCTCCTGGAAACACCATATATTTT
v_call: TRBV18; clone_size: once; d_call: NA; j_call: TRBJ1-5; cdr3_aa: CASSEAVNSNQPQHF; cdr3_nt: TGTGCCAGCTCAGAGGCAGTAAATAGCAATCAGCCCCAGCATTTT
v_call: TRBV27; clone_size: once; d_call: NA; j_call: TRBJ2-4; cdr3_aa: CASSPLGHPGKNIQYF; cdr3_nt: TGTGCCAGCAGTCCCTTGGGTCATCCCGGCAAAAACATTCAGTACTTC
v_call: TRBV2; clone_size: NA; d_call: NA; j_call: TRBJ2-5; cdr3_aa: CASSDTQETQYF; cdr3_nt: TGTGCCAGCAGTGACACCCAAGAGACCCAGTACTTC
v_call: TRBV2; clone_size: NA; d_call: TRBD2; j_call: TRBJ2-1; cdr3_aa: CASSRGLAGSGGNEQFF; cdr3_nt: TGTGCCAGCAGTCGCGGTCTAGCGGGATCGGGGGGCAATGAGCAGTTCTTC
v_call: TRBV13; clone_size: NA; d_call: NA; j_call: TRBJ2-7; cdr3_aa: CASSRMGTYEQYF; cdr3_nt: TGTGCCAGCAGCCGAATGGGGACCTACGAGCAGTACTTC
v_call: TRBV30; clone_size: NA; d_call: NA; j_call: TRBJ2-1; cdr3_aa: CAWSRGPRNEQFF; cdr3_nt: TGTGCCTGGAGTCGGGGCCCCCGTAATGAGCAGTTCTTC
v_call: TRBV9; clone_size: NA; d_call: NA; j_call: TRBJ1-1; cdr3_aa: CASSPHARSMNTEAFF; cdr3_nt: TGTGCCAGCAGCCCTCATGCTAGGTCAATGAACACTGAAGCTTTCTTT
v_call: TRBV6-6; clone_size: NA; d_call: NA; j_call: TRBJ2-7; cdr3_aa: CASSYGDSHYEQYF; cdr3_nt: TGTGCCAGCAGTTACGGAGACAGCCACTACGAGCAGTACTTC
v_call: TRBV18; clone_size: NA; d_call: TRBD1; j_call: TRBJ1-5; cdr3_aa: CASSSGQNSNQPQHF; cdr3_nt: TGTGCCAGCTCATCGGGACAGAATAGCAATCAGCCCCAGCATTTT
v_call: TRBV2; clone_size: NA; d_call: NA; j_call: TRBJ1-5; cdr3_aa: CASSNTNSNQPQHF; cdr3_nt: TGTGCCAGCAGTAATACCAATAGCAATCAGCCCCAGCATTTT
v_call: TRBV23-1; clone_size: NA; d_call: TRBD1; j_call: TRBJ2-7; cdr3_aa: CASRLPGQPYEQYF; cdr3_nt: TGCGCCAGCAGACTACCGGGACAGCCCTACGAGCAGTACTTC
v_call: TRBV4-3; clone_size: NA; d_call: NA; j_call: TRBJ1-5; cdr3_aa: CASSQEGRGNQPQHF; cdr3_nt: TGCGCCAGCAGCCAAGAGGGTAGGGGGAATCAGCCCCAGCATTTT
v_call: TRBV7-9; clone_size: NA; d_call: TRBD2; j_call: TRBJ2-7; cdr3_aa: CASSFGGSTSYEQYF; cdr3_nt: TGTGCCAGCAGCTTCGGCGGGAGTACCTCCTACGAGCAGTACTTC
v_call: TRBV5-1; clone_size: NA; d_call: NA; j_call: TRBJ1-1; cdr3_aa: CASSLAQGLTEAFF; cdr3_nt: TGCGCCAGCAGCTTGGCCCAGGGGCTCACTGAAGCTTTCTTT
v_call: TRBV5-4; clone_size: NA; d_call: NA; j_call: TRBJ2-1; cdr3_aa: CASSQGKGGNEQFF; cdr3_nt: TGTGCCAGCAGCCAGGGAAAGGGGGGCAATGAGCAGTTCTTC
v_call: TRBV30; clone_size: once; d_call: TRBD1; j_call: TRBJ1-5; cdr3_aa: CAWSADRGDYSNQPQHF; cdr3_nt: TGTGCCTGGAGCGCAGACAGGGGGGACTATAGCAATCAGCCCCAGCATTTT
v_call: TRBV7-2; clone_size: NA; d_call: NA; j_call: TRBJ2-7; cdr3_aa: CASRGGAGGASYEQYF; cdr3_nt: TGTGCCAGCAGAGGGGGGGCAGGGGGCGCGTCCTACGAGCAGTACTTC
v_call: TRBV2; clone_size: NA; d_call: NA; j_call: TRBJ2-7; cdr3_aa: CASRESYEQYF; cdr3_nt: TGTGCCAGCAGGGAATCCTACGAGCAGTACTTC
v_call: TRBV5-4; clone_size: NA; d_call: TRBD1; j_call: TRBJ2-7; cdr3_aa: CASSPQTGGGEQYF; cdr3_nt: TGTGCCAGCAGCCCCCAAACAGGGGGCGGCGAGCAGTACTTC
v_call: TRBV7-2; clone_size: NA; d_call: TRBD1; j_call: TRBJ1-2; cdr3_aa: CASSLVTGTEVF; cdr3_nt: TGTGCCAGCAGCTTAGTGACCGGGACAGAAGTCTTC
v_call: TRBV7-9; clone_size: NA; d_call: NA; j_call: TRBJ2-5; cdr3_aa: CASSLPGVETQYF; cdr3_nt: TGTGCCAGCAGCTTACCGGGGGTGGAGACCCAGTACTTC
v_call: TRBV20-1; clone_size: NA; d_call: NA; j_call: TRBJ1-5; cdr3_aa: CSAYQGSPQHF; cdr3_nt: TGCAGTGCTTACCAAGGGAGCCCCCAGCATTTT
v_call: TRBV11-2; clone_size: NA; d_call: NA; j_call: TRBJ1-5; cdr3_aa: CASSLAAHQPQHF; cdr3_nt: TGTGCCAGCAGCTTAGCGGCCCATCAGCCCCAGCATTTT
v_call: TRBV7-8; clone_size: NA; d_call: NA; j_call: TRBJ2-1; cdr3_aa: CASSLRPYNEQFF; cdr3_nt: TGTGCCAGCAGCTTGAGACCCTACAATGAGCAGTTCTTC
v_call: TRBV7-9; clone_size: many; d_call: NA; j_call: TRBJ2-5; cdr3_aa: CASSVEWQETQYF; cdr3_nt: TGTGCCAGCAGCGTAGAGTGGCAAGAGACCCAGTACTTC
v_call: TRBV4-2; clone_size: once; d_call: TRBD1; j_call: TRBJ2-7; cdr3_aa: CASSLLRDRSYEQYF; cdr3_nt: TGTGCCAGCAGCCTCCTCCGGGACAGGTCCTACGAGCAGTACTTC
v_call: TRBV4-2; clone_size: NA; d_call: NA; j_call: TRBJ2-2; cdr3_aa: CASSQDLGTNTGELFF; cdr3_nt: TGTGCCAGCAGCCAAGATCTGGGAACGAACACCGGGGAGCTGTTTTTT
v_call: TRBV6-6; clone_size: NA; d_call: TRBD1; j_call: TRBJ1-1; cdr3_aa: CASGQGNTEAFF; cdr3_nt: TGTGCCAGCGGACAGGGGAACACTGAAGCTTTCTTT
v_call: TRBV5-1; clone_size: few; d_call: TRBD2; j_call: TRBJ2-2; cdr3_aa: CASSIAGANTGELFF; cdr3_nt: TGCGCCAGCAGTATTGCGGGGGCGAACACCGGGGAGCTGTTTTTT
v_call: TRBV5-1; clone_size: NA; d_call: TRBD2; j_call: TRBJ2-5; cdr3_aa: CASSSGPSGSQETQYF; cdr3_nt: TGCGCCAGCAGCTCGGGGCCCAGCGGGAGCCAAGAGACCCAGTACTTC
v_call: TRBV28; clone_size: NA; d_call: NA; j_call: TRBJ1-3; cdr3_aa: CASSPGGSNSGNTIYF; cdr3_nt: TGTGCCAGCAGTCCTGGGGGTTCTAACTCTGGAAACACCATATATTTT
v_call: TRBV21-1; clone_size: few; d_call: NA; j_call: TRBJ2-7; cdr3_aa: CASSKIRDGPSYEQYF; cdr3_nt: TGTGCCAGCAGCAAGATTCGGGACGGTCCCTCCTACGAGCAGTACTTC
v_call: TRBV4-3; clone_size: NA; d_call: NA; j_call: TRBJ2-1; cdr3_aa: CASSQEVAGRGHNEQFF; cdr3_nt: TGCGCCAGCAGCCAAGAAGTAGCAGGACGCGGGCACAATGAGCAGTTCTTC
v_call: TRBV19; clone_size: NA; d_call: NA; j_call: TRBJ1-2; cdr3_aa: CASRRTAEYGYTF; cdr3_nt: TGTGCCAGTAGGAGGACGGCGGAGTATGGCTACACCTTC
v_call: TRBV29-1; clone_size: NA; d_call: NA; j_call: TRBJ1-1; cdr3_aa: CSVERGGEPNTEAFF; cdr3_nt: TGCAGCGTTGAGAGGGGAGGGGAGCCGAACACTGAAGCTTTCTTT
v_call: TRBV7-3; clone_size: NA; d_call: NA; j_call: TRBJ2-1; cdr3_aa: CASSFDRLGEQFF; cdr3_nt: TGTGCCAGCAGCTTCGACAGGCTGGGTGAGCAGTTCTTC
v_call: TRBV19; clone_size: NA; d_call: NA; j_call: TRBJ1-4; cdr3_aa: CASSMDSQEKLFF; cdr3_nt: TGTGCCAGTAGTATGGACAGCCAGGAAAAACTGTTTTTT
v_call: TRBV4-2; clone_size: NA; d_call: TRBD2; j_call: TRBJ2-1; cdr3_aa: CASSQGGSGREQFF; cdr3_nt: TGTGCCAGCAGCCAAGGAGGTAGCGGGAGAGAGCAGTTCTTC
v_call: TRBV28; clone_size: NA; d_call: TRBD1; j_call: TRBJ2-7; cdr3_aa: CASSRGTEYEQYF; cdr3_nt: TGTGCCAGCAGCCGAGGGACAGAATACGAGCAGTACTTC
v_call: TRBV18; clone_size: NA; d_call: NA; j_call: TRBJ2-7; cdr3_aa: CASSPTRGGDEQYF; cdr3_nt: TGTGCCAGCTCACCAACCCGGGGCGGGGACGAGCAGTACTTC
v_call: TRBV15; clone_size: NA; d_call: NA; j_call: TRBJ1-2; cdr3_aa: CATSRDVRGPYGYTF; cdr3_nt: TGTGCCACCAGCAGAGATGTCCGGGGACCCTATGGCTACACCTTC
v_call: TRBV5-1; clone_size: NA; d_call: NA; j_call: TRBJ1-2; cdr3_aa: CASSLDASYGYTF; cdr3_nt: TGCGCCAGCAGCTTGGATGCTAGCTATGGCTACACCTTC